The sequence of this T cell receptor (beta chain) was determined in a study of control samples from healthy donors and cancer patients. This CDR3 is built from 14 residues. Trimming stripped 6 bases from V and 2 bases from J, with 14 bases between. CDR1 is MDHEN, CDR2 SYDVKM, per germline. Measured with immunoSEQ multiplex PCR; TCRdb has only the in-frame clones, and not every one. The table lists fewer than 200,000 clones. This chain joins TRBV28 and TRBJ2-7; a weak D match, TRBD1 (6 bases). Sequenced input: blood. The sequence was collected from a woman under 40 in good health. DNA for the CDR3: TGTGCCAGCAGCCCTGGGGGCCAGGCCTACGAGCAGTACTTC. Translating it yields CASSPGGQAYEQYF.